Listed below are T cell receptor beta chains from one sample, sequenced in a study of blood T cell repertoires in COVID-19. TCRdb's copy holds only in-frame clones and misses some; the assay was immunoSEQ multiplex PCR. The sample has 310,000 or so clones, about 90% seen once; the top ten hold about 1.5%. The sample comprised PBMCs or T cells enriched from blood (not recorded which). These receptors all stem from a woman younger than 30 with acute COVID-19. Each CDR3 is given with its conserved first and last residue. D genes are given only for firm matches. The listing skips clone size in some rows; elsewhere it reads once, few, many or a size class.

j_call	d_call	clone_size	v_call	cdr3_nt	cdr3_aa
TRBJ1-1	-	-	TRBV13	TGTGCCAGCAGCTTAGCCGTCAGGGAAGACACTGAAGCTTTCTTT	CASSLAVREDTEAFF
TRBJ2-1	TRBD2	-	TRBV4-1	TGCGCCAGCAGCCAAGATCGTATGGGACTAGCGGGAGGAGAGCAGTTCTTC	CASSQDRMGLAGGEQFF
TRBJ1-2	-	-	TRBV15	TGTGCCACCAGCAGAGATACCCTGCTGGGGCAACGCTATGGCTACACCTTC	CATSRDTLLGQRYGYTF
TRBJ1-1	TRBD1	-	TRBV27	TGTGCCAGCAGTTACCAGGGGGCAACTTTCTTT	CASSYQGATFF
TRBJ1-3	-	-	TRBV27	TGTGCCAGCAGTTCGCGACACTCTGGAAACACCATATATTTT	CASSSRHSGNTIYF
TRBJ1-5	-	-	TRBV6-5	TGTGCCAGCAGTTACAGGGGTAGCAATCAGCCCCAGCATTTT	CASSYRGSNQPQHF
TRBJ2-1	TRBD2	-	TRBV4-3	TGCGCCAGCAGCCAAGCGGGGGCGGGAGGACCCTACAATGAGCAGTTCTTC	CASSQAGAGGPYNEQFF
TRBJ2-1	-	-	TRBV10-1	TGCGCCAGCAGTCTTCGGGGGAGCTCCTACAATGAGCAGTTCTTC	CASSLRGSSYNEQFF
TRBJ2-7	TRBD1	-	TRBV10-1	TGCGCCAGCAGTGAGTCGGTATGGACAGGATTTGACGAGCAGTACTTC	CASSESVWTGFDEQYF
TRBJ2-7	TRBD1	-	TRBV19	TGTGCCAGTAGTACTTTTTCCGGGACAGCCGAAGTTTTAATTCCCTACGAGCAGTACTTC	CASSTFSGTAEVLIPYEQYF
TRBJ2-1	TRBD2	-	TRBV2	TGTGCCAGCAGTGGGCCTAGCGGCAATGAGCAGTTCTTC	CASSGPSGNEQFF
TRBJ2-1	-	once	TRBV11-2	TGTGCCAGCAGCTTAGTGGCGGGGATTTGGGCCGACCTCTACAATGAGCAGTTCTTC	CASSLVAGIWADLYNEQFF
TRBJ1-1	TRBD1	-	TRBV10-3	TGTGCCATCAGTGGACAGGGGGGCACTGAAGCTTTCTTT	CAISGQGGTEAFF
TRBJ2-7	-	-	TRBV28	TGTGCCGTTCACACCAGGGGCTCCTACGAGCAGTACTTC	CAVHTRGSYEQYF
TRBJ1-1	-	-	TRBV18	TGTGCCAGCCTAGGACAGCGCGGCACTGAAGCTTTCTTT	CASLGQRGTEAFF
TRBJ2-1	TRBD1	-	TRBV15	TGTGCCACCAGCAGTCCCGCCGGGACAGGGGTAAGCAATGAGCAGTTCTTC	CATSSPAGTGVSNEQFF
TRBJ2-1	TRBD1	-	TRBV15	TGTGCCACCAGCAGAGACCCAGGGGGTAACTACAATGAGCAGTTCTTC	CATSRDPGGNYNEQFF
TRBJ1-5	TRBD1	-	TRBV7-6	TGTGCCAGCAGCCTTGGGACAGACCAGCCCCAGCATTTT	CASSLGTDQPQHF
TRBJ1-2	TRBD1	few	TRBV6-5	TGTGCCAGCAGTTACTCGGGGACAGCGAACTATGGCTACACCTTC	CASSYSGTANYGYTF
TRBJ2-3	TRBD2	-	TRBV7-2	TGTGCCAGCAGCTTAGCTAGCGGGGGAGCGTCAGATACGCAGTATTTT	CASSLASGGASDTQYF
TRBJ1-6	TRBD1	-	TRBV9	TGTGCCAGCAGCGTAGCGGACAGGCCGAGCTCCTATAATTCACCCCTCCACTTT	CASSVADRPSSYNSPLHF
TRBJ2-2	TRBD2	-	TRBV11-2	TGTGCCAGCAGCTTAGCTCCCGGACTAGCGGGGGGTAACACCGGGGAGCTGTTTTTT	CASSLAPGLAGGNTGELFF